This T cell receptor beta chain stems from a study of regulatory T cells in long-lasting Graves disease. Trimming shortened V by 5 bases and J by 6 bases, and 9 bases separated the two germline ends. The CDR3 length is 12 residues. Germline V gene sequence: CDR1 SGHRS, CDR2 YFSETQ. iRepertoire HTBI primers and Arm-PCR of CDR3 regions built TCR beta libraries. In the original workflow: The identification of 62 TRBV and approximately 15 TRBJ segments was made across samples. A single record per CDR3 protein comes from TCRdb applying MiXCR to the multiplex PCR reads. None of the V and J calls come from the authors' own analysis; TCRdb made them. The data contain about 450,000 distinct CDR3 sequences, over 15% of them singletons. This clonotype was seen only a few times. Stated time point: newly diagnosed GD, antithyroid drugs for less than 3 months. Extracted PBMC RNA gave rise to the TCR library. These same records also appear under a second study, on T cells in Graves' hyperthyroidism and ophthalmopathy. That source adds: Blood held most thyroid clonotypes expanded above 0.001 frequency.

The starting material was peripheral blood mononuclear cells (PBMCs), obtained at new diagnosis, from a patient treated with antithyroid drugs. The chain couples TRBV5-1 to TRBJ2-1; unclear D gene. The TCR comes from a woman in her 30s with Graves disease. The DNA for the CDR3 is TGCGCCAGCAGAAAGGGAAGCAATGAGCAGTTCTTC. Translation: CASRKGSNEQFF.